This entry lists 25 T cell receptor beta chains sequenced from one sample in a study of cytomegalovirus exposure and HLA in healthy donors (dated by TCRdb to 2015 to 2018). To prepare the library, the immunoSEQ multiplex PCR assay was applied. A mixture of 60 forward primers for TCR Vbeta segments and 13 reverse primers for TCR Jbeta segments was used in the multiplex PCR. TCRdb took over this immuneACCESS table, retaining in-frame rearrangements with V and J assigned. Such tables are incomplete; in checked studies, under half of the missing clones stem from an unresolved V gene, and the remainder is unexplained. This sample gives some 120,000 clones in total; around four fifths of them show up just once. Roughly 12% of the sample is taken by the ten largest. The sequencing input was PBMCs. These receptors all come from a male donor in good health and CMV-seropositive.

The CDR3 nucleotides read TGTGCCAGCGCCTTCTCAGCGAGAAACTACAATGAGCAGTTCTTC. Its translation: CASAFSARNYNEQFF. The rearrangement joins TRBV11-3 to TRBJ2-1; no definite D call. CDR1 and CDR2 from the germline V gene are SGHNT and YENEEA. This CDR3 has 15 amino acids. V was clipped by 8 bases and J by 3 bases, with 17 bases between them.

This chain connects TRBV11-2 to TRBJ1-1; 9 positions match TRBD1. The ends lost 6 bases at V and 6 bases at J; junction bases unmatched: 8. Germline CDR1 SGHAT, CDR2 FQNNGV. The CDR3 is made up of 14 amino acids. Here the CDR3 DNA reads TGTGCCAGCAGAGAGACGGGACAGGGCTCTGAAGCTTTCTTT. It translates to CASRETGQGSEAFF.

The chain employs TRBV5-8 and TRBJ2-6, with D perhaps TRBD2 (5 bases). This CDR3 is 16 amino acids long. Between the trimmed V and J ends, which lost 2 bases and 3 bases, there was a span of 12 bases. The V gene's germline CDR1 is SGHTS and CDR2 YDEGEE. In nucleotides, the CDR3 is TGTGCCAGCAGCTTAGGTGGCGGGCTTGGGGCCAACGTCCTGACTTTC. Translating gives CASSLGGGLGANVLTF.

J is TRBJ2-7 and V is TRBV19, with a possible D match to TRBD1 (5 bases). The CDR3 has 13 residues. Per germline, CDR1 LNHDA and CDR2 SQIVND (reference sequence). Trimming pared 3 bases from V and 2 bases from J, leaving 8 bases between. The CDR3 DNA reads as TGTGCCAGTAGTATCAGGGTCCCCTACGAGCAGTACTTC. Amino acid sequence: CASSIRVPYEQYF.

CDR3 nucleotide sequence: TGTGCCTGGAGTGTTCTGAGGGCGACCACACCGAACACCGGGGAGCTGTTTTTT. Amino acid sequence: CAWSVLRATTPNTGELFF. The chain couples TRBV30 to TRBJ2-2; maybe TRBD2 (5 bases). Between the trimmed V and J ends, which lost 0 bases and 0 bases, there was a span of 17 bases. Looked up from germline, CDR1 is GTSNPN and CDR2 is SVGIG (reference sequence). The CDR3 sequence is 18 residues long.

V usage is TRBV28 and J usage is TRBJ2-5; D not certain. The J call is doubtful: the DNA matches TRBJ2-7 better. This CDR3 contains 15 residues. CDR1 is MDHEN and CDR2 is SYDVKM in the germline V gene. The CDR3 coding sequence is TGTGCCAGCAGTTTAACTATAAGGCCCGTCTACGAGCAGTACTTC. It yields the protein CASSLTIRPVYEQYF.

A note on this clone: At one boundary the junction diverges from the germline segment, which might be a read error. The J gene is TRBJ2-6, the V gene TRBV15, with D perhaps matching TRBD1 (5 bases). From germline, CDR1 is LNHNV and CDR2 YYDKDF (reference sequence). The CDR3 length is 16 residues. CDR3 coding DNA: TGTGCCACCAGCAGAGACCGGTCCTCTGGGGCCAACGGCCTGACTTTC. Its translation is CATSRDRSSGANGLTF.

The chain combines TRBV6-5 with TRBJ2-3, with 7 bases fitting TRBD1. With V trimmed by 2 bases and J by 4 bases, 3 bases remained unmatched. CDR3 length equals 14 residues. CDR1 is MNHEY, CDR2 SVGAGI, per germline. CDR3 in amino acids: CASSYGRGSDTQYF. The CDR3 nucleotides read TGTGCCAGCAGTTACGGCAGGGGGTCAGATACGCAGTATTTT.

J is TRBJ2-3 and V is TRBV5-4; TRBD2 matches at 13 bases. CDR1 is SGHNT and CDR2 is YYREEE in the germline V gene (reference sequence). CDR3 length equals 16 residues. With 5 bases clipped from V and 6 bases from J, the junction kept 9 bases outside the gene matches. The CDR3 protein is CASSLLAGGPWDTQYF. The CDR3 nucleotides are TGTGCCAGCAGTTTACTAGCGGGAGGGCCATGGGATACGCAGTATTTT.

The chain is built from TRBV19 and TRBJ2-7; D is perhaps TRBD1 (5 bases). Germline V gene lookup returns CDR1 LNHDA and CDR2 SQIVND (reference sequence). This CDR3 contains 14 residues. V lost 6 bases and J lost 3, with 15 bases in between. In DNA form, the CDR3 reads TGTGCCAGTAGCTCGGGCAGGGAACTCTACGAGCAGTACTTC. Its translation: CASSSGRELYEQYF.

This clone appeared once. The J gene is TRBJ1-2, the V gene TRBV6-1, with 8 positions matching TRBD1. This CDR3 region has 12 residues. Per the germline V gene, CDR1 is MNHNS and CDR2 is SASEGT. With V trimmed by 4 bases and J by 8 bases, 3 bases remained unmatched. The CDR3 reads CASSGGTGGYTF. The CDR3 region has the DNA TGTGCCAGCAGTGGAGGGACAGGCGGCTACACCTTC.

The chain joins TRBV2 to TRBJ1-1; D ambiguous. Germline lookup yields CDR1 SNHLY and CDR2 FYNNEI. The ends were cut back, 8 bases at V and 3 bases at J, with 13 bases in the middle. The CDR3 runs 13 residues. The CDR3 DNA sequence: TGTGCCAGCGGCCCGGGGTTGGACACTGAAGCTTTCTTT. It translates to CASGPGLDTEAFF. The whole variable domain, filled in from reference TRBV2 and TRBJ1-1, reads EPEVTQTPSHQVTQMGQEVILRCVPISNHLYFYWYRQILGQKVEFLVSFYNNEISEKSEIFDDQFSVERPDGSNFTLKIRSTKLEDSAMYFCASGPGLDTEAFFGQGTRLTVV.

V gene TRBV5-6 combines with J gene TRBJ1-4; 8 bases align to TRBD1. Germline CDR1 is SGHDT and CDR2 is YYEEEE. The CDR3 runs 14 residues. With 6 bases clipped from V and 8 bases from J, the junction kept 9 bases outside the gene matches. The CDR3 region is CASNLQGVGEKLFF. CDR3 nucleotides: TGTGCCAGCAACTTACAGGGGGTCGGGGAAAAACTGTTTTTT.

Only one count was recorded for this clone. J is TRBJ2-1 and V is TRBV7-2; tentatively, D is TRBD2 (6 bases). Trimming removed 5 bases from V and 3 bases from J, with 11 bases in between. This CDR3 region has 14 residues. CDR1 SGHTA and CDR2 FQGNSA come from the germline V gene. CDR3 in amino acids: CASSLSGFYNEQFF. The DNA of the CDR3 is TGTGCCAGCAGCCTGAGCGGGTTCTACAATGAGCAGTTCTTC.

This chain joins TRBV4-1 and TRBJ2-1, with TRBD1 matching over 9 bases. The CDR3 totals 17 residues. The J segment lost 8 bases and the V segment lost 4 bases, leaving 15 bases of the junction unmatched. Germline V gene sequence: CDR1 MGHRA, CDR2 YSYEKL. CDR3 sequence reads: CASSRGRTGQGSDEQFF. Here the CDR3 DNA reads TGCGCCAGCAGCCGCGGACGCACGGGACAGGGATCGGATGAGCAGTTCTTC.

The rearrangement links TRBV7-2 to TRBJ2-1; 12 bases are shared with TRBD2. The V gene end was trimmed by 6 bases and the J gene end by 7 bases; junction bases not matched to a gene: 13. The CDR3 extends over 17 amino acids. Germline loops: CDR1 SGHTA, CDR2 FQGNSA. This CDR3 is CASRQPSGRASGNEQFF. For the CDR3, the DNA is TGTGCCAGCAGACAACCTAGCGGGAGGGCCTCGGGGAATGAGCAGTTCTTC.

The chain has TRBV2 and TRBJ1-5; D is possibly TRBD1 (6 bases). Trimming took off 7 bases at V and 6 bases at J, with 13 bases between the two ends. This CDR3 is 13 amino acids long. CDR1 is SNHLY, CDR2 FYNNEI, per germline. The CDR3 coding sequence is TGTGCCAGCAACCGGGACAATCCTCAGCCCCAGCATTTT. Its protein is CASNRDNPQPQHF.

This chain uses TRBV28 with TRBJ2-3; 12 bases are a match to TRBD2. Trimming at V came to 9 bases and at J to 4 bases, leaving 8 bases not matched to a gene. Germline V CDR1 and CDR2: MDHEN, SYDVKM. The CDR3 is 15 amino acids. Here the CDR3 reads CASQSLAGGADTQYF. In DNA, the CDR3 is TGTGCCAGTCAATCCCTAGCGGGGGGGGCAGATACGCAGTATTTT.

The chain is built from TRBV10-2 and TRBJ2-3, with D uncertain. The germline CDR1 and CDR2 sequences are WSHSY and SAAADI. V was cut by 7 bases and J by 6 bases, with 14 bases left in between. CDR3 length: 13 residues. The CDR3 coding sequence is TGCGCCAGCATGACTGGGTTACTCGATACGCAGTATTTT. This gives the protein CASMTGLLDTQYF.

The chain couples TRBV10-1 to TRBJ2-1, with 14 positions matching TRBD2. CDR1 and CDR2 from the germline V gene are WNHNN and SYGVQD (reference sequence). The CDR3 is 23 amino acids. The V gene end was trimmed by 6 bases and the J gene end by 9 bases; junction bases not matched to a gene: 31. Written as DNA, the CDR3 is TGCGCCAGCAGATCAGGGAACAGGGGGGGGTCGTCGAGGGGACTAGCGGGAGTTAGTGAGCAGTTCTTC. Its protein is CASRSGNRGGSSRGLAGVSEQFF.

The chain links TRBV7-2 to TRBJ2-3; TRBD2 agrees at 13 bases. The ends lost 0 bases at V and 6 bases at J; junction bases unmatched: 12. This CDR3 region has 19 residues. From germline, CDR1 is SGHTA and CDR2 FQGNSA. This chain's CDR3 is CASSLARLAGGTPKDTQYF. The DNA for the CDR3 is TGTGCCAGCAGCTTAGCGCGACTAGCGGGAGGCACTCCAAAGGATACGCAGTATTTT.

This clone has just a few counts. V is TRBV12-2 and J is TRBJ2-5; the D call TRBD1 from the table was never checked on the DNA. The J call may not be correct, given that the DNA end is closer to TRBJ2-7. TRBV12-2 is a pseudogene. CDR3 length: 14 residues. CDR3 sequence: CASRLSSGVYEQYF. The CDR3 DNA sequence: TGTGCAAGTCGCCTGTCATCAGGGGTGTACGAGCAGTACTTC.

For the CDR3, the DNA is TGTGCCAGCAGAACAGCGGGAGGCGGGGAGACCCAGTACTTC. Encoded protein: CASRTAGGGETQYF. The rearrangement joins TRBV6-6 to TRBJ2-5, with 9 bases fitting TRBD2. Trimming at V came to 6 bases and at J to 5 bases, leaving 7 bases not matched to a gene. The CDR3 is 14 amino acids. Germline assignment: CDR1 MNHNY and CDR2 SVGAGI (reference sequence).

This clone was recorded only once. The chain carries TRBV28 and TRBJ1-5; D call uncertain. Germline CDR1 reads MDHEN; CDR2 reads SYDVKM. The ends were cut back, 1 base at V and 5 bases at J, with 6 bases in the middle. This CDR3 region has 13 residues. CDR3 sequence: CASSLSRDQPQHF. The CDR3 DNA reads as TGTGCCAGCAGTTTATCGCGGGATCAGCCCCAGCATTTT.

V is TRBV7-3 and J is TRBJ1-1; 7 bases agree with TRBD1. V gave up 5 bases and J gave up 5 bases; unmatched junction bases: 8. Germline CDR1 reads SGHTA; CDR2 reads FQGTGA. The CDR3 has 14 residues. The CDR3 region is CASSMDRLGTEAFF. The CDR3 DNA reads TGTGCCAGCAGCATGGACAGGTTAGGGACTGAAGCTTTCTTT.